The T cell receptor (beta chain) described here comes from a study of T cells expressing NK-cell markers. Study as a whole: CD3+CD56+NKG2C+, CD3+CD56+NKG2C- and CD3+CD56-NKG2C+ T cells, once sorted, supplied the TCR beta repertoires. Seven of the eight sequenced donors were HCMV-seropositive; one was seronegative. Overall study results and limits: Leadership of the CD3+CD56-NKG2C+ fraction also belonged to these clonotypes in a handful of donors. CD8+ T cells in roughly six donors included dominant NKG2C+ clonotypes at roughly 1.0-8%.

The CDR3 sequence is 11 residues long. The germline V gene encodes CDR1 DFQATT and CDR2 SNEGSKA (reference sequence). In the case of this clonotype: Its antigen remains unknown.

TCRdb reprocessed the 5' RACE reads, keeping one entry per CDR3 protein, no DNA. This repertoire comprises 120,000 to 150,000 distinct CDR3 sequences; its ten largest clones make up 9.5% to 15%. The sequence came from a man between 18 and 29 years old in good health. The chain carries TRBV20-1 and TRBJ1-2. The specimen sequenced was blood T cells: a sorted CD56 or NKG2C T cell subset, CD4+ or CD8+ T cells, or bulk PBMC T cells (not recorded which). This CDR3 is CSAREPPGYTF.